This TCR beta chain was sequenced during a study of regulatory T cells in long-lasting Graves disease. This CDR3 is 14 amino acids long. Between the trimmed V and J ends, which lost 3 bases and 3 bases, there was a span of 9 bases. Per the germline V gene, CDR1 is MGHDK and CDR2 is SYGVNS. As for this clonotype: Its antigen is unidentified.

For TCR beta, libraries came from iRepertoire HTBI primers and Arm-PCR of CDR3 regions. TCRdb recomputed calls from the multiplex PCR reads with MiXCR, one row per CDR3 protein. Here the sample spans roughly 350,000 distinct CDR3 sequences, about a sixth being singletons. General study results and limits: New patients shared over 800 public clonotypes, fewer than the roughly 2,600 shared by persistent patients. Because few samples were included, accuracy may have been lower. Persistent disease showed a preference for TRBV28, TRBJ1-2 and TRBJ2-5.

Described time point: newly diagnosed GD, antithyroid drugs for less than 3 months. The TCR library was prepared using RNA isolated from PBMCs. These data were likewise used in another study, on T cells in Graves' hyperthyroidism and ophthalmopathy. In that study: Most thyroid clonotypes that were expanded above 0.001 also turned up in blood.

The input for sequencing was peripheral blood mononuclear cells (PBMCs), taken at new diagnosis, from a patient treated with antithyroid drugs. This TCR derives from a woman aged 18-30 years with Graves disease. The chain uses TRBV25-1 and TRBJ1-5; D remains unclear. The DNA of the CDR3 is TGTGCCAGCAGTGAGGAAGGGAACAATCAGCCCCAGCATTTT. Its translation is CASSEEGNNQPQHF.